This T cell receptor (beta chain) was identified in a study of blood T cell repertoires in COVID-19. Looking at the study overall: COVID-19 samples, acute and convalescent, were from the United States, Italy and Spain. PBMCs, B-cell-depleted T cells, or T cells provided the cDNA or gDNA that made up the material.

CDR1 is SGDLS and CDR2 is YYNGEE in the germline V gene. Trimming cost V 4 bases and J 5 bases; bases outside gene matches: 17. The CDR3 is 18 residues long. Per the study methods: Counts of nucleated cells, estimated from reference gene primer amplification, were obtained. Clones were read by immunoSEQ multiplex PCR, and TCRdb kept only the in-frame ones, dropping some. V and J calls and clone size are those listed in that table; D and trimming were worked out from the DNA. Of about 250,000 clones in the sample, about 90% are singletons; the top ten hold about 2%. The material sequenced was peripheral blood. This clonotype was sampled from a woman in her sixties or seventies with COVID-19, enrolled during active disease. The rearrangement uses TRBV9 and TRBJ2-3, with 9 bases aligning to TRBD2. Here the CDR3 reads CASSPGIAGAFRGDTQYF. The CDR3 bases are TGTGCCAGCAGCCCCGGGATAGCGGGGGCCTTCCGGGGAGATACGCAGTATTTT.